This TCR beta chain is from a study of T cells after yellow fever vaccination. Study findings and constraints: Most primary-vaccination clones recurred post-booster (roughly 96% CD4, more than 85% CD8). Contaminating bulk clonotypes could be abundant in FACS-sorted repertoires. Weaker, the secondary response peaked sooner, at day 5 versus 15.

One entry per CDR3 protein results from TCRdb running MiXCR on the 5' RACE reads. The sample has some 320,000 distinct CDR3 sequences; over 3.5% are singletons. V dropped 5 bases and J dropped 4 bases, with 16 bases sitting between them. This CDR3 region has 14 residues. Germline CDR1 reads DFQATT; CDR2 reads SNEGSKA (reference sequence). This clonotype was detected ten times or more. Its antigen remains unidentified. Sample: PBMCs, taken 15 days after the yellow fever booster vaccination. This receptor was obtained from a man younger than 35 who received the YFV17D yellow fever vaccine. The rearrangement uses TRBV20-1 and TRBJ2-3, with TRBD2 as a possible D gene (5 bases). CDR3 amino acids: CSAGNIGGPDTQYF. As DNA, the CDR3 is TGCAGTGCTGGCAACATAGGAGGCCCAGATACGCAGTATTTT.